These 30 T cell receptor beta chains originate from one sample sequenced in a study of cytomegalovirus exposure and HLA in healthy donors. Only in-frame clones appear in the TCRdb table, and some are missing; sequencing was by immunoSEQ multiplex PCR. Of about 130,000 clones listed, 80% to 90% are singletons. Sequencing was done on a sample of PBMCs. Source of these receptors: a woman under 30 in good health and CMV-seronegative.

This chain connects TRBV21-1 to TRBJ2-1; the listed D gene, TRBD1, was not tested against the DNA. TRBV21-1 is described as a pseudogene. The CDR3 covers 20 residues. Here the CDR3 DNA reads TGTGCCAGCAGCAAGGGCTGGGACAGGGGTCGGGGTTCTTCCATCAATGAGCAGTTCTTC. This gives the protein CASSKGWDRGRGSSINEQFF.

This rearrangement joins TRBV7-2 to TRBJ2-7; D gene unclear. V was clipped by 1 base and J by 7 bases, with 8 bases between them. The germline CDR1 and CDR2 sequences are SGHTA and FQGNSA. The CDR3 extends over 12 amino acids. The CDR3 nucleotides are TGTGCCAGCAGCTTAGACATATTGGAGCAGTACTTC. Residues: CASSLDILEQYF. The whole variable domain, filled in from reference TRBV7-2 and TRBJ2-7, reads GAGVSQSPSNKVTEKGKDVELRCDPISGHTALYWYRQSLGQGLEFLIYFQGNSAPDKSGLPSDRFSAERTGGSVSTLTIQRTQQEDSAVYLCASSLDILEQYFGPGTRLTVT.

A few counts support this clone. The rearrangement joins TRBV4-3 to TRBJ2-1; a possible D gene is TRBD2 (5 bases). This CDR3 has 18 amino acids. Trimming took 1 base from V and 6 from J, leaving 22 bases between them. CDR1 and CDR2 (germline): LGHNA, YSLEER. The CDR3: CASSQGGLEGLMGNEQFF. For the CDR3, the DNA is TGCGCCAGCAGCCAAGGGGGTCTCGAGGGATTAATGGGCAATGAGCAGTTCTTC.

The genes are TRBV11-2 and TRBJ1-2, with 7 bases identical to TRBD1. CDR3 length: 13 amino acids. Looked up from germline, CDR1 is SGHAT and CDR2 is FQNNGV. J was trimmed by 4 bases and V by 5 bases; bases with no gene match: 4. The CDR3 nucleotides read TGTGCCAGCAGCCCAACAGGGGTCTATGGCTACACCTTC. This translates into CASSPTGVYGYTF.

J is TRBJ2-5 and V is TRBV5-6; D is perhaps TRBD2 (5 bases). The germline V gene encodes CDR1 SGHDT and CDR2 YYEEEE. Trimming cost V 0 bases and J 2 bases, with 14 bases left between them. The CDR3 is 16 residues long. This chain's CDR3 is CASSLGSLGVQETQYF. The CDR3 DNA sequence: TGTGCCAGCAGCTTGGGGTCATTGGGAGTACAAGAGACCCAGTACTTC.

This clone was detected once. The V call is TRBV2, the J call TRBJ2-1, with D perhaps matching TRBD2 (5 bases). In germline, CDR1 is SNHLY, CDR2 FYNNEI. V lost 5 bases and J 14 bases, leaving 13 bases between the germline ends. The CDR3 contains 11 residues. CDR3 residues: CASSRTDGKFF. The CDR3 DNA is TGTGCCAGCAGTCGGACGGACGGGAAGTTCTTC.

This rearrangement joins TRBV10-3 to TRBJ1-1; no reliable D call. Germline V gene sequence: CDR1 ENHRY, CDR2 SYGVKD. The germline V and J ends were trimmed by 4 bases and 3 bases, with 9 bases remaining between them. The length of the CDR3 is 13 residues. DNA of the CDR3: TGTGCCATCAGTGTCATGGTAGACACTGAAGCTTTCTTT. It specifies CAISVMVDTEAFF.

This chain joins TRBV29-1 and TRBJ2-7; 8 bases fit TRBD1. The CDR3 consists of 14 residues. Germline V lookup: CDR1 SQVTM, CDR2 ANQGSEA. With V trimmed by 7 bases and J by 2 bases, 10 bases remained unmatched. The CDR3, as DNA: TGCAGCGCCACCGGGACAGGCCGTACCTACGAGCAGTACGTC. Its translation is CSATGTGRTYEQYV.

The table lists this clone with a count of one. The rearrangement links TRBV30 to TRBJ2-3; 9 nucleotides match TRBD1. Trimming cost V 4 bases and J 6 bases; bases outside gene matches: 5. This CDR3 contains 13 residues. The germline V gene has CDR1 GTSNPN and CDR2 SVGIG (reference sequence). DNA of the CDR3: TGTGCCTGGACGACAGGGGGGGTCGATACGCAGTATTTT. Its translation: CAWTTGGVDTQYF.

V and J are TRBV28 and TRBJ2-7; 8 nucleotides line up with TRBD1. J gave up 0 bases and V 5 bases, and 12 bases lay outside the gene matches. Germline assignment: CDR1 MDHEN and CDR2 SYDVKM. The CDR3 has 17 residues. The CDR3: CASSGQGEIIFSYEQYV. The CDR3 DNA follows: TGTGCCAGCAGTGGACAGGGAGAGATCATTTTCTCCTACGAGCAGTACGTC.

V and J are TRBV28 and TRBJ2-7; D might be TRBD2 (6 bases). The germline V gene has CDR1 MDHEN and CDR2 SYDVKM. The length of the CDR3 is 16 residues. Trimming removed 1 base at V and 2 bases at J, with 15 bases between. The CDR3 DNA is TGTGCCAGCAGTTTATTCTCCGGGAGCCCCCCCTACGAGCAGTACTTC. Translated: CASSLFSGSPPYEQYF.

The chain joins TRBV15 to TRBJ2-7, with TRBD2 matching over 9 bases. After removal of 1 base from V and 5 bases from J, the junction contained 12 bases not matched to a gene. The CDR3 is 17 amino acids. Looked up from germline, CDR1 is LNHNV and CDR2 is YYDKDF (reference sequence). The CDR3 DNA is TGTGCCACCAGCAGAGGTAATAGCGGGAGCACGGGTAACGAGCAGTACTTC. This translates into CATSRGNSGSTGNEQYF. The variable domain in full, with the rest retrieved from reference TRBV15 and TRBJ2-7, is DAMVIQNPRYQVTQFGKPVTLSCSQTLNHNVMYWYQQKSSQAPKLLFHYYDKDFNNEADTPDNFQSRRPNTSFCFLDIRSPGLGDTAMYLCATSRGNSGSTGNEQYFGPGTRLTVT.

CDR3 sequence (DNA): TGTGCCAGCAGCCCTGGCCGATTTCAGCCCCAGCATTTT. Its translation: CASSPGRFQPQHF. The chain has TRBV13 and TRBJ1-5; no definite D call. Trimming stripped 5 bases from V and 6 bases from J, with 11 bases between. Germline assignment: CDR1 PRHDT and CDR2 FYEKMQ (reference sequence). This CDR3 is 13 amino acids long. Looking up the rest from reference TRBV13 and TRBJ1-5 gives the full variable domain: AAGVIQSPRHLIKEKRETATLKCYPIPRHDTVYWYQQGPGQDPQFLISFYEKMQSDKGSIPDRFSAQQFSDYHSELNMSSLELGDSALYFCASSPGRFQPQHFGDGTRLSIL.

The rearrangement uses TRBV6-7 and TRBJ1-5; no reliable D call. TRBV6-7 is an open reading frame, and its role is uncertain. This CDR3 comprises 18 residues. Trimming shortened V by 5 bases and J by 1 base, and 21 bases separated the two germline ends. CDR3 in DNA: TGTGCCAGCAGTAATCTTAGCAGCGGTTCAGTGAGCAATCAGCCCCAGCATTTT. Its protein product is CASSNLSSGSVSNQPQHF.

The J gene is TRBJ1-5, the V gene TRBV30; TRBD1 aligns across 8 bases. Germline V lookup: CDR1 GTSNPN, CDR2 SVGIG (reference sequence). V trimming: 5 bases; J trimming: 4 bases; junction bases outside the gene matches: 4. This CDR3 region has 13 residues. The CDR3 loop is CAWGTGFNQPQHF. The CDR3 region has the DNA TGTGCCTGGGGGACAGGTTTTAATCAGCCCCAGCATTTT.

The chain joins TRBV30 to TRBJ2-3; 7 positions match TRBD1. After removal of 2 bases from V and 2 bases from J, the junction contained 7 bases not matched to a gene. This CDR3 has 15 residues. From germline, CDR1 is GTSNPN and CDR2 SVGIG (reference sequence). CDR3 region: CAWSRATGVTDTQYF. The CDR3 coding sequence is TGTGCCTGGAGTAGAGCAACAGGGGTCACAGATACGCAGTATTTT.

The V gene is TRBV27, the J gene TRBJ2-2; 9 bases fit TRBD1. This CDR3 is 16 amino acids long. Germline V gene sequence: CDR1 MNHEY, CDR2 SMNVEV (reference sequence). Trimming cost V 2 bases and J 3 bases; bases outside gene matches: 4. CDR3 coding DNA: TGTGCCAGCAGTTTAAGGACAGGGGAAGACACCGGGGAGCTGTTTTTT. Translating gives CASSLRTGEDTGELFF.

V usage is TRBV5-1 and J usage is TRBJ1-1; TRBD1 agrees at 7 bases. CDR1 is SGHRS, CDR2 YFSETQ, per germline. The CDR3 extends over 13 amino acids. V shed 5 bases, J shed 7 bases, and the junction held 8 bases outside the gene matches. CDR3 residues: CASSVGTVSEAFF. The CDR3 nucleotides read TGCGCCAGCAGTGTCGGGACAGTCAGTGAAGCTTTCTTT.

The CDR3 here is CASRGGLGDTGELFF. Here the CDR3 DNA reads TGTGCCAGCCGGGGGGGCCTTGGGGACACCGGGGAGCTGTTTTTT. V gene TRBV2 combines with J gene TRBJ2-2; TRBD2 aligns across 8 bases. The V gene end was trimmed by 8 bases and the J gene end by 3 bases; junction bases not matched to a gene: 8. This CDR3 region has 15 residues. Germline V lookup: CDR1 SNHLY, CDR2 FYNNEI.

The chain employs TRBV2 and TRBJ2-7, with TRBD2 matching over 7 bases. Per the germline V gene, CDR1 is SNHLY and CDR2 is FYNNEI. This CDR3 is 13 amino acids long. J lost 3 bases, V lost 4 bases, and 3 bases had no gene match. The CDR3 sequence: CASSGDYNYEQYV. CDR3 sequence (DNA): TGTGCCAGCAGTGGGGACTACAACTACGAGCAGTACGTC.

The V gene is TRBV7-8, the J gene TRBJ2-1; unclear D gene. Germline assignment: CDR1 SGHVS and CDR2 FQNEAQ. This CDR3 is built from 13 residues. Deletions cut 2 bases from V and 9 bases from J, with 11 bases between. The CDR3 region is CASSLMEAGEQFF. The DNA for the CDR3 is TGTGCCAGCAGCTTAATGGAAGCAGGTGAGCAGTTCTTC.

The chain employs TRBV5-1 and TRBJ2-3; D remains ambiguous. The V end was cut by 0 bases, the J end by 1 base, with 9 bases between. In germline, CDR1 is SGHRS, CDR2 YFSETQ. The CDR3 runs 15 residues. The CDR3 region has the DNA TGCGCCAGCAGCTTGGCGTCAGGTCGCACAGATACGCAGTATTTT. Protein: CASSLASGRTDTQYF.

J is TRBJ1-4 and V is TRBV7-9; tentatively, D is TRBD1 (5 bases). CDR1 is SEHNR, CDR2 FQNEAQ, per germline (reference sequence). V was clipped by 5 bases and J by 8 bases, with 12 bases between them. This CDR3 has 13 amino acids. CDR3 sequence (DNA): TGTGCCAGCAGCCCCATGGGGCAGGAAAAACTGTTTTTT. Encoded protein: CASSPMGQEKLFF.

This chain uses TRBV5-1 with TRBJ2-2; 8 bases line up with TRBD1. V trimming: 1 base; J trimming: 2 bases; junction bases outside the gene matches: 1. This CDR3 has 15 amino acids. CDR1 and CDR2 (germline): SGHRS, YFSETQ. Here the CDR3 reads CASSLQGANTGELFF. The CDR3 bases are TGCGCCAGCAGCTTGCAGGGGGCAAACACCGGGGAGCTGTTTTTT.

This sequence joins TRBV28 and TRBJ2-7; 10 bases match TRBD1. This CDR3 has 21 amino acids. The germline gives CDR1 MDHEN, CDR2 SYDVKM. The ends lost 4 bases at V and 1 base at J; junction bases unmatched: 22. This chain's CDR3 is CASSSTYRDRGRTSQSYEQYV. Written as DNA, the CDR3 is TGTGCCAGCAGTTCCACCTACCGGGACAGGGGCCGAACCAGTCAATCCTACGAGCAGTACGTC.

This rearrangement joins TRBV4-3 to TRBJ2-4, with D uncertain. There are 15 residues in the CDR3. CDR1 and CDR2 (germline): LGHNA, YSLEER. V shed 0 bases and J shed 1 base, with 7 bases lying between them. In nucleotides, the CDR3 is TGCGCCAGCAGCCAAGATCGGGTCGCCAAAAACATTCAGTACTTC. Protein product: CASSQDRVAKNIQYF.

V usage is TRBV6-6 and J usage is TRBJ2-5, with 11 bases that match TRBD1. CDR1 and CDR2 (germline): MNHNY, SVGAGI (reference sequence). This CDR3 spans 15 amino acids. V shed 8 bases, J shed 4 bases, and the junction held 9 bases outside the gene matches. The CDR3 spells CASFNRDRGGETQYF. CDR3 in DNA: TGTGCCAGCTTCAACCGGGACAGGGGGGGAGAGACCCAGTACTTC.

The V gene is TRBV30, the J gene TRBJ2-5, with a weak D call TRBD2 (5 bases). Between the trimmed V and J ends, which lost 2 bases and 4 bases, there was a span of 11 bases. The CDR3 is 13 residues long. Germline CDR1 GTSNPN, CDR2 SVGIG (reference sequence). The CDR3 here is CAWSRLAGETQYF. The CDR3 nucleotides read TGTGCCTGGAGTCGGCTAGCCGGAGAGACCCAGTACTTC.

This clone was detected only once. This chain connects TRBV28 to TRBJ1-2, with D tentatively TRBD1 (5 bases). CDR1 MDHEN and CDR2 SYDVKM come from the germline V gene. With 9 bases removed from V and 5 bases from J, the gap between germline ends came to 22 bases. The CDR3 has 15 residues. The CDR3: CASEGRYSVVYGYTF. In DNA form, the CDR3 reads TGTGCCAGTGAGGGGAGGTATAGCGTCGTTTATGGCTACACCTTC.

The CDR3 spells CASSLDVAGGPFPFF. The CDR3 DNA is TGTGCCAGCAGCTTAGATGTAGCGGGAGGGCCATTCCCGTTCTTC. The chain carries TRBV11-2 and TRBJ2-1; 11 positions match TRBD2. V lost 0 bases and J lost 15; bases outside the gene matches: 10. The CDR3 is 15 amino acids. CDR1 SGHAT and CDR2 FQNNGV come from the germline V gene.